The TCR beta chain described here comes from a study of T cell responses to AZD1222 COVID-19 vaccine. Some clones are missing from TCRdb's copy, which holds only in-frame ones; the method was immunoSEQ multiplex PCR. The data contain some 150,000 clones, approximately 86% of them seen just once; the ten biggest clones take up roughly 6.9%. As concerns this clone: Its target is unknown.

Overall study results and limits: There were mostly white British donors and more females than males, and clonal diversity was possibly underestimated.

CDR1 and CDR2 from the germline V gene are SGHVS and FNYEAQ. V was shortened by 4 bases and J by 5 bases, with 17 bases between the two germline ends. The CDR3 runs to 15 residues. The V gene is TRBV7-6, the J gene TRBJ2-5, with D perhaps TRBD1 or TRBD2 (7 bases each). This TCR was recovered from an adult who had recovered from COVID-19. Specimen: peripheral blood, collected after recovery from COVID-19. In DNA form, the CDR3 reads TGTGCCAGCAGCTCCAGGGGGAGGGGCATGGAGACCCAGTACTTC. As protein: CASSSRGRGMETQYF.